The rows below give T cell receptor beta chains drawn from one sample of a study of T cell responses to AZD1222 COVID-19 vaccine. Only in-frame clones appear in the TCRdb table, and some are missing; sequencing was by immunoSEQ multiplex PCR. This sample yields 95,000 to 150,000 clones, of which around 91% are seen a single time; under 4% belongs to the top ten. Sequenced here: peripheral blood, sampled on day 0 of AZD1222 vaccination. The receptor set was obtained from an adult in good health. Each CDR3 is given with its conserved first and last residue. D genes are given only for firm matches. Size values are once, few and many counts, or a class for expanded clones, and some rows have none.

CDR3nt: TGTGCCAGCAGCCATCCCTCCGGGGAGCTGTTTTTT
CDR3aa: CASSHPSGELFF
abundance: -
j_gene: TRBJ2-2
v_gene: TRBV3-1/TRBV3-2
d_gene: -

CDR3nt: TGTGCCAGCAGTTTCCTACCGACAGACGCGAACACTGAAGCTTTCTTT
CDR3aa: CASSFLPTDANTEAFF
abundance: -
j_gene: TRBJ1-1
v_gene: TRBV27
d_gene: -

CDR3nt: TGTGCCAGCAGCGCCCATCTCCAGGGGCTGGATGGCTACACCTTC
CDR3aa: CASSAHLQGLDGYTF
abundance: -
j_gene: TRBJ1-2
v_gene: TRBV9
d_gene: -

CDR3nt: TGTGCCAGCAGTTTATCGTGGCCAGGTAGTGTAGAAGAGACCCAGTACTTC
CDR3aa: CASSLSWPGSVEETQYF
abundance: -
j_gene: TRBJ2-5
v_gene: TRBV28
d_gene: -

CDR3nt: TGTGCCAGCAGTTTGGTACAGGGCTATGAAAAACTGTTTTTT
CDR3aa: CASSLVQGYEKLFF
abundance: -
j_gene: TRBJ1-4
v_gene: TRBV28
d_gene: -

CDR3nt: TGTGCCACCAGCAGAGTGGGGGGATCGGGCCCTGAAGCTTTCTTT
CDR3aa: CATSRVGGSGPEAFF
abundance: -
j_gene: TRBJ1-1
v_gene: TRBV15
d_gene: -

CDR3nt: TGTGCCAGCAGTTACGCGGAGCAGGGGTCCTCCCGCGAGCAGTACTTC
CDR3aa: CASSYAEQGSSREQYF
abundance: -
j_gene: TRBJ2-7
v_gene: TRBV6-2/TRBV6-3
d_gene: -

CDR3nt: TGTGCCAGTGGAACGAACACCGGGGAGCTGTTTTTT
CDR3aa: CASGTNTGELFF
abundance: once
j_gene: TRBJ2-2
v_gene: TRBV19
d_gene: -

CDR3nt: TGTGCCAGCCACTTAGGGCCGGGCGGGGCAACAGATACGCAGTATTTT
CDR3aa: CASHLGPGGATDTQYF
abundance: -
j_gene: TRBJ2-3
v_gene: TRBV27
d_gene: -

CDR3nt: TGTGCCAGCTCACTTGCAGCGGCGGGAGGGCCGTACGAGCAGTACTTC
CDR3aa: CASSLAAAGGPYEQYF
abundance: -
j_gene: TRBJ2-7
v_gene: TRBV18
d_gene: TRBD2

CDR3nt: TGCGCCAGCAGCGGGACGGATAAAGCGCAGTTCTTC
CDR3aa: CASSGTDKAQFF
abundance: -
j_gene: TRBJ2-1
v_gene: TRBV5-1
d_gene: -

CDR3nt: TGTGCCACTAACCTTAGCGGACAGGGTCGCTCGAACAATCAGCCCCAGCATTTT
CDR3aa: CATNLSGQGRSNNQPQHF
abundance: -
j_gene: TRBJ1-5
v_gene: TRBV24-1
d_gene: TRBD1

CDR3nt: TGTGCCAGCAGCTTAAGTAATTCACCCCTCCACTTT
CDR3aa: CASSLSNSPLHF
abundance: few
j_gene: TRBJ1-6
v_gene: TRBV11-2
d_gene: -

CDR3nt: TGTGCCAGTAGTATAGATCCCCCACACGACAGGTGCGATGGCTACACCTTC
CDR3aa: CASSIDPPHDRCDGYTF
abundance: -
j_gene: TRBJ1-2
v_gene: TRBV19
d_gene: -

CDR3nt: TGTGCCAGCAGCTTAGGGTTAGTCAATCAGCCCCAGCATTTT
CDR3aa: CASSLGLVNQPQHF
abundance: -
j_gene: TRBJ1-5
v_gene: TRBV7-8
d_gene: -

CDR3nt: TGTGCCAGCAGCGTGCGCCCCGCTCTAGGGACAGTCCAAGAGACCCAGTACTTC
CDR3aa: CASSVRPALGTVQETQYF
abundance: -
j_gene: TRBJ2-5
v_gene: TRBV9
d_gene: TRBD1

CDR3nt: TGTGCCAGCAGCCTCGGTTCAGGCACTGAAGCTTTCTTT
CDR3aa: CASSLGSGTEAFF
abundance: -
j_gene: TRBJ1-1
v_gene: TRBV7-9
d_gene: -

CDR3nt: TGTGCCAGCAGTGCCAGAACCTACGAGCAGTACTTC
CDR3aa: CASSARTYEQYF
abundance: -
j_gene: TRBJ2-7
v_gene: TRBV12-3/TRBV12-4
d_gene: -

CDR3nt: TGTGCCAGCAGTTTAGGGACAGGGTTAAGTTGGCCCCAGCATTTT
CDR3aa: CASSLGTGLSWPQHF
abundance: -
j_gene: TRBJ1-5
v_gene: TRBV28
d_gene: TRBD1

CDR3nt: TGCGCCAGCAGAATGACAGGGGAGGAGACCCAGTACTTC
CDR3aa: CASRMTGEETQYF
abundance: -
j_gene: TRBJ2-5
v_gene: TRBV5-1
d_gene: TRBD1

CDR3nt: TGTGCCATCAGAGCAGGGACCAATTCACCCCTCCACTTT
CDR3aa: CAIRAGTNSPLHF
abundance: -
j_gene: TRBJ1-6
v_gene: TRBV10-3
d_gene: -

CDR3nt: TGTGCCACCAGTGATGCCGGACAGGGGACCTATGGCTACACCTTC
CDR3aa: CATSDAGQGTYGYTF
abundance: once
j_gene: TRBJ1-2
v_gene: TRBV24-1
d_gene: TRBD1

CDR3nt: TGCGCCAGCAGTGAGTCTGAGGGCTATGGCTACACCTTC
CDR3aa: CASSESEGYGYTF
abundance: -
j_gene: TRBJ1-2
v_gene: TRBV10-2
d_gene: -

CDR3nt: TGTGCCAGCAGCGTAGAGGGGCAAGGTTCACCCCTCCACTTT
CDR3aa: CASSVEGQGSPLHF
abundance: -
j_gene: TRBJ1-6
v_gene: TRBV9
d_gene: -

CDR3nt: TGTGCCAGCAGACCCGGGGGACAGGGGTTGTCACCCCTCCACTTT
CDR3aa: CASRPGGQGLSPLHF
abundance: -
j_gene: TRBJ1-6
v_gene: TRBV2
d_gene: TRBD1

CDR3nt: TGTGCCAGCAGACCCCGGCAAGGGTCCTACGAGCAGTACTTC
CDR3aa: CASRPRQGSYEQYF
abundance: -
j_gene: TRBJ2-7
v_gene: TRBV28
d_gene: -

CDR3nt: TGTGCCAGCAGCCCGAAGGGAAGCCTGGTCGAGCAGTTCTTC
CDR3aa: CASSPKGSLVEQFF
abundance: many
j_gene: TRBJ2-1
v_gene: TRBV7-9
d_gene: -

CDR3nt: TGTGCCACCCAGGGACAGAACTCCTACGAGCAGTACTTC
CDR3aa: CATQGQNSYEQYF
abundance: few
j_gene: TRBJ2-7
v_gene: TRBV19
d_gene: TRBD1

CDR3nt: TGCGCCAGCAGCCAAGCGACAGGGGGCGTCTTGGATACGCAGTATTTT
CDR3aa: CASSQATGGVLDTQYF
abundance: -
j_gene: TRBJ2-3
v_gene: TRBV4-3
d_gene: TRBD1

CDR3nt: TGTGCCAGCAGAGAACAGGGTTGGGAAGAGACCCAGTACTTC
CDR3aa: CASREQGWEETQYF
abundance: once
j_gene: TRBJ2-5
v_gene: TRBV2
d_gene: -

CDR3nt: TGTGCCAGCAGGACCAGGACAGGGCGGGGGACTGAAGCTTTCTTT
CDR3aa: CASRTRTGRGTEAFF
abundance: -
j_gene: TRBJ1-1
v_gene: TRBV2
d_gene: TRBD1

CDR3nt: TGTGCCAGCACGAGGTCCATGAACACTGAAGCTTTCTTT
CDR3aa: CASTRSMNTEAFF
abundance: -
j_gene: TRBJ1-1
v_gene: TRBV6-5
d_gene: -

CDR3nt: TGTGCCAGCAGTGCCCAGGGGGACCATTCGCCCCAGCATTTT
CDR3aa: CASSAQGDHSPQHF
abundance: -
j_gene: TRBJ1-5
v_gene: TRBV27
d_gene: TRBD1

CDR3nt: TGTGCCAGCAGTTTGAAAAGGGAAAAACTGTTTTTT
CDR3aa: CASSLKREKLFF
abundance: few
j_gene: TRBJ1-4
v_gene: TRBV27
d_gene: -

CDR3nt: TGTGCCAGCAGCTTAGGGAGGGATATGCCCGGCGGCCAGTACTTC
CDR3aa: CASSLGRDMPGGQYF
abundance: -
j_gene: TRBJ2-5
v_gene: TRBV7-2
d_gene: -

CDR3nt: TGTGCCAGCAGTGTGTCCGGGGAGCTGTTTTTT
CDR3aa: CASSVSGELFF
abundance: -
j_gene: TRBJ2-2
v_gene: TRBV2
d_gene: -

CDR3nt: TGTGCCAGTACTTCTTTCAGGGTAGAGACCCAGTACTTC
CDR3aa: CASTSFRVETQYF
abundance: -
j_gene: TRBJ2-5
v_gene: TRBV6-5
d_gene: -

CDR3nt: TGTGCCAGCAGTTACGAGGGGGGCACTGAAGCTTTCTTT
CDR3aa: CASSYEGGTEAFF
abundance: -
j_gene: TRBJ1-1
v_gene: TRBV6-5
d_gene: -

CDR3nt: TGTGCCAGCGGTCGCCAAGAGACCCAGTACTTC
CDR3aa: CASGRQETQYF
abundance: once
j_gene: TRBJ2-5
v_gene: TRBV9
d_gene: -

CDR3nt: TGTGCCAGCAGCGCCCCAGCGAGCTACGAGCAGTACTTC
CDR3aa: CASSAPASYEQYF
abundance: -
j_gene: TRBJ2-7
v_gene: TRBV7-6
d_gene: -

CDR3nt: TGTGCCAGCAGCCCGGGTGGGGGGCTCCCCACTGAAGCTTTCTTT
CDR3aa: CASSPGGGLPTEAFF
abundance: -
j_gene: TRBJ1-1
v_gene: TRBV5-6
d_gene: -

CDR3nt: TGTGCCAGCAGCCAAGGCCTAGCGGGAGGTCAAAACATTCAGTACTTC
CDR3aa: CASSQGLAGGQNIQYF
abundance: -
j_gene: TRBJ2-4
v_gene: TRBV4-2
d_gene: TRBD2

CDR3nt: TGCGCCAGTCACAGGGACCAAGAGACCCAGTACTTC
CDR3aa: CASHRDQETQYF
abundance: -
j_gene: TRBJ2-5
v_gene: TRBV5-1
d_gene: -

CDR3nt: TGTGCCAGCAGTAAAAGAAGTACCTCCTACGAGCAGTACTTC
CDR3aa: CASSKRSTSYEQYF
abundance: -
j_gene: TRBJ2-7
v_gene: TRBV27
d_gene: -

CDR3nt: TGTGCCACCAGTGCCACAGGGGGCAGGTCCTACGAGCAGTACTTC
CDR3aa: CATSATGGRSYEQYF
abundance: once
j_gene: TRBJ2-7
v_gene: TRBV24-1
d_gene: TRBD1

CDR3nt: TGTGCCAGCAGCGGCGGCGGCAGGGGGAACACTGAAGCTTTCTTT
CDR3aa: CASSGGGRGNTEAFF
abundance: -
j_gene: TRBJ1-1
v_gene: TRBV5-6
d_gene: -

CDR3nt: TGTGCCAGCAGCCCCCGGCGCGGGGCGGGAGACAATGAGCAGTTCTTC
CDR3aa: CASSPRRGAGDNEQFF
abundance: -
j_gene: TRBJ2-1
v_gene: TRBV7-8
d_gene: TRBD2

CDR3nt: TGTGCCACCAGCAGAGATGTACCGGCCAAAGCTTTCTTT
CDR3aa: CATSRDVPAKAFF
abundance: once
j_gene: TRBJ1-1
v_gene: TRBV15
d_gene: -